A single sample is the source of the 11 T cell receptor beta chains below, sequenced in a study of long-term antiretroviral therapy in people with HIV. The assay used was immunoSEQ (version v3.0), run at survey level. Assay: immunoSEQ multiplex PCR; the TCRdb copy retains only in-frame clones and omits some. Of 20,000 to 25,000 clones detected, approximately 76% appear once; the ten largest clones hold 12%. Source: unsorted PBMCs, taken less than 1.8 years before starting antiretroviral therapy. The source is a middle-aged woman with HIV.

The chain recombines TRBV4-1 with TRBJ2-2; D gene ambiguous. The germline V and J ends were trimmed by 1 base and 0 bases, with 3 bases remaining between them. The CDR3 is 14 residues long. Germline V CDR1 and CDR2: MGHRA, YSYEKL. The CDR3 sequence: CASSQAANTGELFF. The CDR3 DNA is TGCGCCAGCAGCCAAGCGGCGAACACCGGGGAGCTGTTTTTT.

In this sample, this clone turned up once. V and J are TRBV7-9 and TRBJ2-1, with D possibly being TRBD1 (5 bases). Germline V lookup: CDR1 SEHNR, CDR2 FQNEAQ (reference sequence). The V gene lost 3 bases and the J gene lost 7 bases, with 25 bases spanning the gap. The CDR3 is 18 amino acids. CDR3 in DNA: TGTGCCAGCAGCTTTCCCCCCCGCATGTCAGGGTCGATTAATGAGCAGTTCTTC. Translation gives CASSFPPRMSGSINEQFF.

The chain joins TRBV5-1 to TRBJ2-7, with D hard to call. This CDR3 is built from 14 residues. Germline V gives CDR1 SGHRS, CDR2 YFSETQ. V was cut by 0 bases and J by 1 base, with 8 bases left in between. CDR3 DNA: TGCGCCAGCAGCTTGGTAAGGTCATCCTACGAGCAGTACTTC. It is translated as CASSLVRSSYEQYF.

This chain links TRBV11-3 with TRBJ1-1; D might be TRBD1 (6 bases). Germline assignment: CDR1 SGHNT and CDR2 YENEEA. The CDR3 is 15 residues long. V was cut by 0 bases and J by 11 bases, with 19 bases left in between. The CDR3 DNA is TGTGCCAGCAGCTTAGATGTCCCGGGACATTCGCGGGCTTTCTTT. As protein: CASSLDVPGHSRAFF.

This clone appeared a few times. The V gene is TRBV11-2, the J gene TRBJ1-1, with D hard to call. In germline, CDR1 is SGHAT, CDR2 FQNNGV. V lost 5 bases and J 4 bases, leaving 11 bases between the germline ends. The CDR3 is made up of 13 amino acids. The chain's CDR3 is CASSPGRSTEAFF. CDR3 coding DNA: TGTGCCAGCAGCCCCGGACGGAGCACTGAAGCTTTCTTT.

The chain links TRBV19 to TRBJ2-7, with D possibly TRBD2 on 6 matching bases. V lost 3 bases, J lost 9 bases, and 18 bases lay in between. This CDR3 region has 14 residues. From germline, CDR1 is LNHDA and CDR2 SQIVND (reference sequence). The CDR3 loop reads CASSIPGLLRGQYF. In DNA form, the CDR3 reads TGTGCCAGTAGTATCCCTGGACTACTAAGGGGGCAGTACTTC. Together with reference TRBV19 and TRBJ2-7, the CDR3 gives the full variable domain: DGGITQSPKYLFRKEGQNVTLSCEQNLNHDAMYWYRQDPGQGLRLIYYSQIVNDFQKGDIAEGYSVSREKKESFPLTVTSAQKNPTAFYLCASSIPGLLRGQYFGPGTRLTVT.

V usage is TRBV19 and J usage is TRBJ2-7, with 7 bases matching TRBD2. V was clipped by 1 base and J by 4 bases; unmatched bases: 1. The CDR3 has 13 residues. Germline CDR1 and CDR2: LNHDA and SQIVND (reference sequence). In DNA, the CDR3 is TGTGCCAGTAGTATAGGCGGGAGTTACGAGCAGTACTTC. Amino acid sequence: CASSIGGSYEQYF.

This chain connects TRBV6-1 to TRBJ1-2, with TRBD1 as a possible D gene (5 bases). The ends were cut back, 4 bases at V and 3 bases at J, with 15 bases in the middle. There are 15 residues in the CDR3. CDR1 is MNHNS and CDR2 is SASEGT in the germline V gene. For the CDR3, the DNA is TGTGCCAGCAGTGGAGGCAACCGGGGGGACTATGGCTACACCTTC. It codes for CASSGGNRGDYGYTF.

This clone was detected a few times. V and J are TRBV19 and TRBJ1-4; D gene unclear. Germline V CDR1 and CDR2: LNHDA, SQIVND (reference sequence). This CDR3 has 14 residues. V was clipped by 3 bases and J by 7 bases, with 12 bases between them. The CDR3: CASSMAGRSEKLFF. Written as DNA, the CDR3 is TGTGCCAGTAGTATGGCCGGGAGGTCTGAAAAACTGTTTTTT.

The V gene is TRBV6-1, the J gene TRBJ1-4; weak D call: TRBD1 (5 bases). Germline V gene sequence: CDR1 MNHNS, CDR2 SASEGT. Trimming removed 2 bases at V and 8 bases at J, with 15 bases between. This CDR3 region has 15 residues. The CDR3 nucleotides read TGTGCCAGCAGTGAAAGCCGTAGGGACGGCGAAAAACTGTTTTTT. Its protein product is CASSESRRDGEKLFF.

The rearrangement uses TRBV10-3 and TRBJ2-2; tentative D call: TRBD2 (6 bases). The V gene lost 10 bases and the J gene lost 1 base, with 10 bases spanning the gap. CDR1 and CDR2 (germline): ENHRY, SYGVKD. The CDR3 totals 13 residues. The CDR3 is CATVGGNTGELFF. The CDR3 DNA reads as TGTGCCACGGTGGGGGGGAACACCGGGGAGCTGTTTTTT.